A selection of T cell receptor beta chains follows, all from one sample in a study of PD-L1 blockade in urothelial cancer. Profiled with immunoSEQ multiplex PCR; TCRdb holds only in-frame clones, not every one. The sample carries 29,000 or so clones, 84% recorded once. The source was PBMCs, collected around atezolizumab (anti-PD-L1) treatment. These receptors all stem from a man between 70 and 80 years old with urothelial cancer. CDR3s include the opening cysteine and the closing phenylalanine or tryptophan. Each record gives: clone size, J gene, D gene, V gene, CDR3 DNA, CDR3 protein. A D gene is named only where the DNA matches it firmly. Size values are once, few and many counts, or a class for expanded clones, and some rows have none.

abundance: .
j_gene: TRBJ2-5
d_gene: .
v_gene: TRBV11-2
CDR3nt: TGTGCCAGCAGCTCCTTCACGAGGCAGGGTGAGGAGACCCAGTACTTC
CDR3aa: CASSSFTRQGEETQYF

abundance: .
j_gene: TRBJ2-2
d_gene: TRBD2
v_gene: TRBV18
CDR3nt: TGTGCCAGCTCACCAGCCCCCCTCGGGGGGGCGAACACCGGGGAGCTGTTTTTT
CDR3aa: CASSPAPLGGANTGELFF

abundance: .
j_gene: TRBJ2-3
d_gene: TRBD2
v_gene: TRBV7-9
CDR3nt: TGTGCCAGCCTGGTAGCGGGGGGGAAAACAGATACGCAGTATTTT
CDR3aa: CASLVAGGKTDTQYF

abundance: few
j_gene: TRBJ2-7
d_gene: .
v_gene: TRBV7-9
CDR3nt: TGTGCCAGCAGCCTCGAAGCTGGGCAGTACTTC
CDR3aa: CASSLEAGQYF

abundance: medium-sized
j_gene: TRBJ1-2
d_gene: TRBD1
v_gene: TRBV5-4
CDR3nt: TGTGCCAGCAGGGACAGGGGGCAGTATGGCTACACCTTC
CDR3aa: CASRDRGQYGYTF

abundance: .
j_gene: TRBJ2-3
d_gene: .
v_gene: TRBV19
CDR3nt: TGTGCCAGTAGCGAAGGACTCTACACAGATACGCAGTATTTT
CDR3aa: CASSEGLYTDTQYF

abundance: .
j_gene: TRBJ2-1
d_gene: .
v_gene: TRBV10-3
CDR3nt: TGTGCCATCAGCAGGTTGTCGGGAGTTAATACCTACAATGAGCAGTTCTTC
CDR3aa: CAISRLSGVNTYNEQFF

abundance: .
j_gene: TRBJ2-2
d_gene: TRBD2
v_gene: TRBV11-2
CDR3nt: TGTGCCAGCAGCCTAGCGGGTCGAGGGGAGCTGTTTTTT
CDR3aa: CASSLAGRGELFF

abundance: .
j_gene: TRBJ1-2
d_gene: .
v_gene: TRBV6-1
CDR3nt: TGTGCCAGCAGTGAATGGCCGTCTAACTATGGCTACACCTTC
CDR3aa: CASSEWPSNYGYTF

abundance: .
j_gene: TRBJ2-3
d_gene: .
v_gene: TRBV5-4
CDR3nt: TGTGCCAGCAGCTCATTGACACACACAGATACGCAGTATTTT
CDR3aa: CASSSLTHTDTQYF

abundance: once
j_gene: TRBJ1-4
d_gene: TRBD1
v_gene: TRBV23-1
CDR3nt: TGCGCCAGTCCTAGACAGGGGGAGGGCCCTAACGGGGAAAAACTGTTTTTT
CDR3aa: CASPRQGEGPNGEKLFF

abundance: .
j_gene: TRBJ1-5
d_gene: .
v_gene: TRBV7-2
CDR3nt: TGTGCCAGCAGCTTATCAAGCAATCAGCCCCAGCATTTT
CDR3aa: CASSLSSNQPQHF

abundance: .
j_gene: TRBJ2-2
d_gene: TRBD1
v_gene: TRBV9
CDR3nt: TGTGCCAGCAGGGGACAGGGGAACACCGGGGAGCTGTTTTTT
CDR3aa: CASRGQGNTGELFF

abundance: .
j_gene: TRBJ1-3
d_gene: .
v_gene: TRBV7-2
CDR3nt: TGTGCCAGCAGCCCCCAGGGAGCGGGCCGGACTGGAAACACCATATATTTT
CDR3aa: CASSPQGAGRTGNTIYF

abundance: .
j_gene: TRBJ2-1
d_gene: TRBD2
v_gene: TRBV28
CDR3nt: TGTGCCAGCAGTGGGGAGGGAGCGGGGGTATACAATGAGCAGTTCTTC
CDR3aa: CASSGEGAGVYNEQFF

abundance: few
j_gene: TRBJ1-5
d_gene: .
v_gene: TRBV27
CDR3nt: TGTGCCAGCAGTTTAACAGGGAATCAGCCCCAGCATTTT
CDR3aa: CASSLTGNQPQHF

abundance: .
j_gene: TRBJ2-1
d_gene: TRBD2
v_gene: TRBV18
CDR3nt: TGTGCCAGCTCAGGTACTAGCGGGAGGTACAATGAGCAGTTCTTC
CDR3aa: CASSGTSGRYNEQFF

abundance: .
j_gene: TRBJ1-3
d_gene: .
v_gene: TRBV4-3
CDR3nt: TGCGCCAGCAGCCGGGGCATGGGTGGGGAAGGAAACACCATATATTTT
CDR3aa: CASSRGMGGEGNTIYF

abundance: .
j_gene: TRBJ2-1
d_gene: .
v_gene: TRBV5-4
CDR3nt: TGTGCCAGCAGCAAAGCGGAAACATCCCATGAGCAGTTCTTC
CDR3aa: CASSKAETSHEQFF

abundance: .
j_gene: TRBJ2-1
d_gene: .
v_gene: TRBV4-2
CDR3nt: TGTGCCAGCAGCCAAGTTAGTGGCGGGTTCGGGAATGAGCAGTTCTTC
CDR3aa: CASSQVSGGFGNEQFF

abundance: .
j_gene: TRBJ1-1
d_gene: .
v_gene: TRBV5-1
CDR3nt: TGCGCCAGCAGCTTCATGGAGGGGACTGAAGCTTTCTTT
CDR3aa: CASSFMEGTEAFF

abundance: .
j_gene: TRBJ1-2
d_gene: .
v_gene: TRBV25-1
CDR3nt: TGTGCCAGCAATATGGAGGCAGGCAGGAACTATGGCTACACCTTC
CDR3aa: CASNMEAGRNYGYTF

abundance: .
j_gene: TRBJ2-1
d_gene: TRBD1
v_gene: TRBV2
CDR3nt: TGTGCCAGCAGCGGGACAGGCCTCGGTAGAGATGAGCAGTTCTTC
CDR3aa: CASSGTGLGRDEQFF

abundance: .
j_gene: TRBJ2-7
d_gene: TRBD2
v_gene: TRBV4-2
CDR3nt: TGTGCCAGCAGCCAAGATCCACAGCGGGGGGGCCTGTCCTACGAGCAGTACTTC
CDR3aa: CASSQDPQRGGLSYEQYF

abundance: .
j_gene: TRBJ2-3
d_gene: .
v_gene: TRBV28
CDR3nt: TGTGCCAGCAGTTTTGCGGGGTCTAGCACAGATACGCAGTATTTT
CDR3aa: CASSFAGSSTDTQYF

abundance: .
j_gene: TRBJ2-6
d_gene: .
v_gene: TRBV6-1
CDR3nt: TGTGCCAGCAGTGAAGGCTTCGGGGTCTCTGGGGCCAACGTCCTGACTTTC
CDR3aa: CASSEGFGVSGANVLTF

abundance: few
j_gene: TRBJ2-5
d_gene: TRBD1
v_gene: TRBV5-1
CDR3nt: TGCGCCAGCAGTCCCTTCGGACAGGTCCAAGAGACCCAGTACTTC
CDR3aa: CASSPFGQVQETQYF

abundance: .
j_gene: TRBJ2-5
d_gene: TRBD1
v_gene: TRBV6-1
CDR3nt: TGTGCCAGCGGGGACAGGGGTGGGGAGACCCAGTACTTC
CDR3aa: CASGDRGGETQYF

abundance: .
j_gene: TRBJ2-7
d_gene: .
v_gene: TRBV29-1
CDR3nt: TGCAGCGCCGGGAAGGGTTTGAGCTACGAGCAGTACTTC
CDR3aa: CSAGKGLSYEQYF

abundance: .
j_gene: TRBJ2-7
d_gene: .
v_gene: TRBV5-4
CDR3nt: TGTGCCAGCAGCTTGGCCGGTCAGGGGTTTGGTTACGAGCAGTACTTC
CDR3aa: CASSLAGQGFGYEQYF

abundance: .
j_gene: TRBJ2-5
d_gene: .
v_gene: TRBV11-3
CDR3nt: TGTGCCAGCACCTGTAAAGAGACCCAGTACTTC
CDR3aa: CASTCKETQYF

abundance: .
j_gene: TRBJ2-7
d_gene: .
v_gene: TRBV5-4
CDR3nt: TGTGCCAGCAGCTCATGGACTGGCGGAGGCGAGCAGTACTTC
CDR3aa: CASSSWTGGGEQYF

abundance: few
j_gene: TRBJ2-3
d_gene: TRBD2
v_gene: TRBV11-2
CDR3nt: TGTGCCAGCAGCTTAAGACTAGCGGGAGAGCTCACAGATACGCAGTATTTT
CDR3aa: CASSLRLAGELTDTQYF

abundance: .
j_gene: TRBJ2-1
d_gene: .
v_gene: TRBV29-1
CDR3nt: TGCAGCGTTGAGAAGTGGGGAGTTTCCTACAATGAGCAGTTCTTC
CDR3aa: CSVEKWGVSYNEQFF

abundance: .
j_gene: TRBJ2-5
d_gene: TRBD2
v_gene: TRBV6-5
CDR3nt: TGTGCCAGCAGTTACCGACTAGCGGGGGCAGGGGAGACCCAGTACTTC
CDR3aa: CASSYRLAGAGETQYF

abundance: few
j_gene: TRBJ2-1
d_gene: TRBD2
v_gene: TRBV11-2
CDR3nt: TGTGCCAGCAGCTTACTAGCGGGAGTTGTTAATGAGCAGTTCTTC
CDR3aa: CASSLLAGVVNEQFF

abundance: .
j_gene: TRBJ1-5
d_gene: .
v_gene: TRBV19
CDR3nt: TGTGCCACCTTAGAAGGGGGAAATCAGCCCCAGCATTTT
CDR3aa: CATLEGGNQPQHF

abundance: .
j_gene: TRBJ1-3
d_gene: .
v_gene: TRBV9
CDR3nt: TGTGCCAGCAGCCCCCTAGGGGAAGGGGGAAACACCATATATTTT
CDR3aa: CASSPLGEGGNTIYF

abundance: .
j_gene: TRBJ2-2
d_gene: .
v_gene: TRBV7-7
CDR3nt: TGTGCCAGCAGCTTAAAAGGGGCCGGGGAGCTGTTTTTT
CDR3aa: CASSLKGAGELFF

abundance: .
j_gene: TRBJ2-3
d_gene: TRBD1
v_gene: TRBV29-1
CDR3nt: TGCAGCGTTGTCTTCGGGACAGGGGGGACAGATACGCAGTATTTT
CDR3aa: CSVVFGTGGTDTQYF

abundance: .
j_gene: TRBJ1-2
d_gene: .
v_gene: TRBV6-5
CDR3nt: TGTGCCAGCAGTTACTCATCCCAGAACTATGGCTACACCTTC
CDR3aa: CASSYSSQNYGYTF

abundance: .
j_gene: TRBJ2-1
d_gene: .
v_gene: TRBV7-9
CDR3nt: TGTGCCAGCAGCCCCCCCCCGAGCGTTGAGCAGTTCTTC
CDR3aa: CASSPPPSVEQFF

abundance: .
j_gene: TRBJ2-2
d_gene: TRBD1
v_gene: TRBV4-1
CDR3nt: TGCGCCAGCAGCCAAGTAGGGGGCAGGGGCACCGGGGAGCTGTTTTTT
CDR3aa: CASSQVGGRGTGELFF

abundance: .
j_gene: TRBJ2-5
d_gene: TRBD1
v_gene: TRBV10-3
CDR3nt: TGTGCCATTGGCCCCGGGACAGGGGCAGAGACCCAGTACTTC
CDR3aa: CAIGPGTGAETQYF

abundance: .
j_gene: TRBJ1-2
d_gene: .
v_gene: TRBV6-1
CDR3nt: TGTGTCAGTCTGCAAGGAGGGATCGGGGTCGGTGGCTACACCTTC
CDR3aa: CVSLQGGIGVGGYTF

abundance: .
j_gene: TRBJ2-7
d_gene: .
v_gene: TRBV27
CDR3nt: TGTGCCAGCAGTTTGTTCGGGGGAACCTCTATCGAGCAGTACTTC
CDR3aa: CASSLFGGTSIEQYF